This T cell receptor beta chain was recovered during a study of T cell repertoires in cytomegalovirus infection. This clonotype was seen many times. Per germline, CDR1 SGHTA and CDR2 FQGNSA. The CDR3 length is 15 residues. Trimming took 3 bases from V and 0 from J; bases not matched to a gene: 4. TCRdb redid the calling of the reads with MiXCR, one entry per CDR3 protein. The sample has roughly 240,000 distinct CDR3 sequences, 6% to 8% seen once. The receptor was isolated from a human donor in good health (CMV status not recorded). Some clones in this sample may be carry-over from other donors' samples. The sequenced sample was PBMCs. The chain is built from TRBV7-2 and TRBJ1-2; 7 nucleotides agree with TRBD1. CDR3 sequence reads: CASSLVGTANYGYTF. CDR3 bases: TGTGCCAGCAGCTTGGTAGGGACAGCTAACTATGGCTACACCTTC.